The clone carrying this T cell receptor (beta chain) appeared a few times. The target antigen is unknown. These data originate in a study of cytomegalovirus exposure and HLA in healthy donors. The PCR contained 60 Vbeta and 13 Jbeta primers. Clones were read by immunoSEQ multiplex PCR, and TCRdb kept only the in-frame ones, dropping some. Of a few hundred thousand clones listed, 70% to 85% were seen once; the top ten hold about 0.22%. Study results and limitations: Several of the most significant clusters appeared linked to common viral pathogens, based on a later analysis.

V lost 6 bases and J lost 5; bases outside the gene matches: 2. The germline gives CDR1 MNHEY, CDR2 SVGAGI. This CDR3 region has 14 residues. The V call is TRBV6-5, the J call TRBJ1-4, with 11 bases aligning to TRBD1. The sequence was obtained from a girl aged 2-10 years in good health and CMV-seronegative. Sequenced material: PBMCs. In DNA, the CDR3 is TGTGCCAGCAGGGACAGGGGGCGAAATGAAAAACTGTTTTTT. Amino acids: CASRDRGRNEKLFF.